This T cell receptor (beta chain) was identified during a study of post-analysis software for immune sequencing data. Overall study context: Some patients lacked subtype; others had relapsing-remitting, secondary progressive or progressive-relapsing disease.

Carried by the TCR beta cDNA libraries were unique molecular identifiers. TCRdb reanalysed the PCR reads using MiXCR and keeps one entry per CDR3 protein. The table lists approximately 350,000 distinct CDR3 sequences, about a third of them singletons. On this clonotype itself: Its antigen remains unknown.

V gave up 2 bases and J gave up 11 bases; unmatched junction bases: 14. Germline V gene lookup returns CDR1 DFQATT and CDR2 SNEGSKA (reference sequence). The CDR3 spans 15 residues. Regarding the study as a whole: Versus controls, multiple sclerosis patients showed significantly lower diversity (normalized Chao1). Controls had lower frequencies than patients of five TRBV segments, which included TRBV5-6, TRBV5-1 and TRBV20-1.

The clonotype originates from a girl aged 10 to 17 with multiple sclerosis. The J gene is TRBJ2-5, the V gene TRBV20-1; 10 nucleotides agree with TRBD1. Sequenced: blood. The CDR3 region has the DNA TGCAGTGCTAGATCGCCGGGACAGGGGTTTAGGGAGCAGTACTTC. Encoded protein: CSARSPGQGFREQYF.